This is a list of T cell receptor beta chains from one sample in a study of neurological immune-mediated disorders. One entry per CDR3 protein results from TCRdb running MiXCR on the 5' RACE reads. The sample lists about 80,000 distinct CDR3 sequences; under 4.5% were seen once. The specimen was PBMCs. These receptors were taken from a woman aged 60 to 75 with multiple sclerosis. Both conserved end residues are part of each CDR3. The D gene is left open where the match is weak. Size is stated for part of the rows, as once, few or many counts, or as a class when the clone is expanded.

TRBJ2-1 TRBV3-1 TRBD2 many TGTGCCAGCAGCCAAGAGGGACTAGCGGGGGCCAACTCCTACAATGAGCAGTTCTTC CASSQEGLAGANSYNEQFF
TRBJ2-7 TRBV3-1 TRBD1 many TGTGCCAGCAGCCAAGCTCCGGGACAGGGCTACGAGCAGTACTTC CASSQAPGQGYEQYF
TRBJ1-6 TRBV7-9 - many TGTGCCAGCAGCTTAGAAACGGGCCTCCACTTT CASSLETGLHF
TRBJ2-5 TRBV5-1 - many TGCGCCAGCAGCTTGAAGGAGACCCAGTACTTC CASSLKETQYF
TRBJ2-7 TRBV5-1 - many TGCGCCAGCAGCTTGGAGGCAGGTACCTACGAGCAGTACTTC CASSLEAGTYEQYF
TRBJ2-1 TRBV20-1 TRBD2 many TGCAGTGCTGTACCCGGGACTAGCGGGGGGGCGTCCTACAATGAGCAGTTCTTC CSAVPGTSGGASYNEQFF
TRBJ1-2 TRBV29-1 - many TGCAGCGTTACAGCTAACTATGGCTACACCTTC CSVTANYGYTF
TRBJ2-7 TRBV5-6 TRBD1 many TGTGCCAGCAGCTTAAGACAGGGGGCCCCCTGGGACGAGCAGTACTTC CASSLRQGAPWDEQYF
TRBJ2-7 TRBV20-1 - many TGCAGTGCCCTGGGCAACCGAGAGCAGTACTTC CSALGNREQYF
TRBJ1-1 TRBV29-1 - - TGTATCGTTGAGAGGGGGGTGAACACTGAAGCTTTCTTT CIVERGVNTEAFF
TRBJ1-5 TRBV4-2 - many TGTGCCAGCAGCCAAGCCTCGGGGCTTAGCAATCAGCCCCAGCATTTT CASSQASGLSNQPQHF
TRBJ2-5 TRBV20-1 - many TGCAGCCCCCGCCGCCCCAATCTGGGGTCCGGGCGGGAGACCCAGTACTTC CSPRRPNLGSGRETQYF
TRBJ1-1 TRBV18 - few TGTGCCAGCTCACCACCGTTCTCGGAAAACACTGAAGCTTTCTTT CASSPPFSENTEAFF
TRBJ2-5 TRBV7-9 TRBD2 many TGTGCCAGCAGCCTCCCTAGCGGGGAGACCCAGTACTTC CASSLPSGETQYF
TRBJ1-2 TRBV6-6 TRBD1 few TGTGCCAGCAGTTTGACAGGGGAGGGCTACACCTTC CASSLTGEGYTF
TRBJ2-7 TRBV28 - many TGTGCCAGCAAACCAGAACAGGTTTCCTACGAGCAGTACTTC CASKPEQVSYEQYF
TRBJ2-6 TRBV4-1 - many TGCGCCAGCAGCCCCCGGACAGAGTCCTCTGGGGCCAACGTCCTGACTTTC CASSPRTESSGANVLTF
TRBJ1-1 TRBV20-1 TRBD1 many TGCAGTGCTGTCATACAGGGGGGTACTGAAGCTTTCTTT CSAVIQGGTEAFF
TRBJ1-2 TRBV20-1 TRBD1 many TGCAGTGCTAGCCCCCAGGGGGTCCAGGGCCGACGGGATAGAGGCTACACCTTC CSASPQGVQGRRDRGYTF
TRBJ1-6 TRBV3-1 - many TGTGCCAGCAGCCTGAGGGGCGAGGGTTCACCCCTCCACTTT CASSLRGEGSPLHF
TRBJ2-6 TRBV20-1 - many TGCAGTGCTAGCGGGGGACACTCTGGGGCCAACGTCCTGACTTTC CSASGGHSGANVLTF
TRBJ2-3 TRBV7-8 - many TGTGCCAGCAGCCTCGACTTACTCAGCACAGATACGCAGTATTTT CASSLDLLSTDTQYF
TRBJ2-5 TRBV5-5 - many TGTGCCAGCAGCCAGGCCCAGGCCGTTCTGCAAGAGACCCAGTACTTC CASSQAQAVLQETQYF
TRBJ1-1 TRBV28 TRBD1 many TGTGCCAGCAGTTTACTCGGGACAGGTGAAGCTTTCTTT CASSLLGTGEAFF
TRBJ1-2 TRBV7-2 - many TGTGCCAGCAGCTTATTAGTTTATGGCTACACCTTC CASSLLVYGYTF
TRBJ2-3 TRBV20-1 - many TGCAGTGCTATTGGAATGGCGGGCACAGATACGCAGTATTTT CSAIGMAGTDTQYF
TRBJ2-1 TRBV5-1 TRBD2 once TGCGCCAGTAGCTCTACTAGCGGGGGGGTGGGTGAGCAGTTCTTC CASSSTSGGVGEQFF
TRBJ1-6 TRBV10-2 - few TGCGCCAGCAGTGAGACAGGTCGCAGTTCACCCCTCCACTTT CASSETGRSSPLHF
TRBJ2-7 TRBV20-1 TRBD2 many TGCAGTGCAACCCTTCTAGCGGGGAGGGGCGAGCAGTACTTC CSATLLAGRGEQYF
TRBJ2-3 TRBV6-5 TRBD1 many TGTGCCAGCAGGAGGGGGACAGGGAGTCCCGCAGATACGCAGTATTTT CASRRGTGSPADTQYF
TRBJ2-5 TRBV24-1 - many TGTGCCACCAGTGATCCGACAGTCCTTGGGGAGACCCAGTACTTC CATSDPTVLGETQYF
TRBJ1-2 TRBV25-1 TRBD1 many TGTGCCAGCAGTGAACAGGGGGCTTATGGCTACACCTTC CASSEQGAYGYTF
TRBJ2-1 TRBV28 TRBD1 many TGTGCCAGCAGTCTCCTGGGGACAGCCGAACGCGGGCAGTTCTTC CASSLLGTAERGQFF
TRBJ2-1 TRBV29-1 - many TGCAGCGGAGTGACCGTAGCCCTCAATGAGCAGTTCTTC CSGVTVALNEQFF
TRBJ1-1 TRBV20-1 - many TGCAGTGCTCGAGGGGTCGGCACTGAAGCTTTCTTT CSARGVGTEAFF
TRBJ2-7 TRBV3-1 - many TGTGCCAGCGGGGTTTTTGAGCAGTACTTC CASGVFEQYF
TRBJ2-2 TRBV6-5 TRBD2 many TGTGCCAGCAGTTACTTACTACCGGGACTAGTCACCGGGGAGCTGTTTTTT CASSYLLPGLVTGELFF
TRBJ2-1 TRBV5-6 TRBD2 many TGTGCCAGCAGCCTTGCGGGGGGGGTTTTTTACAATGAGCAGTTCTTC CASSLAGGVFYNEQFF
TRBJ1-2 TRBV12-3/TRBV12-4 TRBD1 many TGTGCCAGCAGCCCATGGACAGGAGAGTATGGCTACACCTTC CASSPWTGEYGYTF
TRBJ2-3 TRBV5-1 TRBD1 - TGCGCCAGCAGCTGGGACAGTTTTAACACAGATACGCAGTATTTT CASSWDSFNTDTQYF
TRBJ1-6 TRBV20-1 - many TGCAGTGCCCCGGGGAGCTCCTATAATTCACCCCTCCACTTT CSAPGSSYNSPLHF
TRBJ1-6 TRBV5-1 - many TGCGCCAGCAGCTCCCGGGACACCAATAATTCACCCCTCCACTTT CASSSRDTNNSPLHF
TRBJ2-1 TRBV11-2 - many TGTGCCAGCAGCTTAGAGGGGGGCTCCTACAATGAGCAGTTCTTC CASSLEGGSYNEQFF
TRBJ1-1 TRBV12-3/TRBV12-4 - many TGTGCCAGCAGTTTAAAGCCGGCAAACACTGAAGCTTTCTTT CASSLKPANTEAFF
TRBJ2-1 TRBV6-2/TRBV6-3 - many TGTGCCAGCAGTTCGGGCGGCGGACGGCACAATGAGCAGTTCTTC CASSSGGGRHNEQFF
TRBJ1-1 TRBV7-2 TRBD1 many TGTGCCAGCAGCCCACGGACAGGAATGAACACTGAAGCTTTCTTT CASSPRTGMNTEAFF
TRBJ2-2 TRBV5-1 TRBD1 many TGCGCCAGCCACCTACAGGGGTTGTACGGGGAGCTGTTTTTT CASHLQGLYGELFF